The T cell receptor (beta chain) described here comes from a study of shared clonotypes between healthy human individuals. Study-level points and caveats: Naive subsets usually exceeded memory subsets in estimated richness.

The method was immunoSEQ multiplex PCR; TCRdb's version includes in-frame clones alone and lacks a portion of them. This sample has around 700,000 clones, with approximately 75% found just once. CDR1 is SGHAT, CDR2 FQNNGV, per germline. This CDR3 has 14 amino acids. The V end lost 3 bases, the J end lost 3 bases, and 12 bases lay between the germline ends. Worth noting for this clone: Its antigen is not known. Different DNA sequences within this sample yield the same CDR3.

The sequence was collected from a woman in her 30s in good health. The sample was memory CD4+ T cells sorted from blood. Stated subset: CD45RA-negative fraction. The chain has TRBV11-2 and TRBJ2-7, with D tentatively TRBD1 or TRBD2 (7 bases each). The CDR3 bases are TGTGCCAGCAGCTTTCAGCGGGACAGCTACGAGCAGTACTTC. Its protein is CASSFQRDSYEQYF.